This entry is about one T cell receptor (beta chain). This sample was taken from a study of OX40 agonist ivuxolimab in advanced cancers. Study context: Across the patients, intravenous ivuxolimab was delivered every 2 weeks at 0.01 to 10 mg/kg. The group had a mean age of roughly 65 years, ranged from 23 to 79, and was roughly 80% male.

Blood sampling took place at baseline, cycle 4 day 1, and cycle 7 day 1. TCRdb's copy holds only in-frame clones and misses some; the assay was immunoSEQ multiplex PCR. The sample consists of about 35,000 clones, about three quarters of them appearing once. Germline CDR1 SNHLY, CDR2 FYNNEI. V gave up 3 bases and J gave up 6 bases, with 14 bases separating them. The CDR3 runs to 15 residues. The receptor was isolated from an adult with an advanced solid tumor such as melanoma, head and neck, liver or kidney cancer. The sequences come from CD4+ or CD8+ T cells sorted from blood, collected in a trial of the OX40 agonist ivuxolimab. The V and J genes are TRBV2 and TRBJ2-2; tentatively, D is TRBD1 or TRBD2 (6 bases each). The CDR3 nucleotides are TGTGCCAGCAGTGATGGAACAGGGAGGTCCGGGGAGCTGTTTTTT. Encoded protein: CASSDGTGRSGELFF. Complete variable domain (other parts from reference TRBV2 and TRBJ2-2): EPEVTQTPSHQVTQMGQEVILRCVPISNHLYFYWYRQILGQKVEFLVSFYNNEISEKSEIFDDQFSVERPDGSNFTLKIRSTKLEDSAMYFCASSDGTGRSGELFFGEGSRLTVL.